The 2 T cell receptor beta chains given below trace back to one sample, sequenced in a study of blood T cells in healthy people across ages (dated by TCRdb to between 2014 and 2016). Receptor libraries were prepared by 5' RACE. The instrument given in TCRdb is Illumina HiSeq 2500. A second PCR of about 7 to 12 cycles was performed with a sample-barcoded 5' primer and a J-beta primer mix. Starting from the raw public reads, TCRdb applied fastp trimming at Q25, assembled clones with MiXCR and retained in-frame beta chains. Duplicate CDR3 protein sequences are folded into a single record with the most common DNA and genes. Present in this sample are around 700,000 distinct CDR3 sequences, 20% to 25% of which were seen just once. The top ten constitute just under 9.5% of the sample. These data were likewise used in another study, on T cells of mothers and their children.

The specimen was blood. All receptors come from a boy between 10 and 17 years old in good health.

CDR3 sequence: CASSFNSDNEQFF. In DNA, the CDR3 is TGTGCCAGCAGCTTCAATAGCGACAATGAGCAGTTCTTC. The chain combines TRBV7-6 with TRBJ2-1; D might be TRBD2 (5 bases). CDR1 is SGHVS and CDR2 is FNYEAQ in the germline V gene. The length of the CDR3 is 13 residues. V lost 3 bases to trimming and J lost 5 bases, with 8 bases between them.

The gene calls are TRBV20-1 and TRBJ1-1; D is unclear. There are 13 residues in the CDR3. V lost 3 bases to trimming and J lost 3 bases, with 11 bases between them. Germline CDR1 reads DFQATT; CDR2 reads SNEGSKA (reference sequence). The CDR3 protein is CSASSGGDTEAFF. CDR3 bases: TGCAGTGCTAGCTCCGGTGGTGACACTGAAGCTTTCTTT.